This T cell receptor (beta chain) is from a study of T cells after yellow fever vaccination. Per the germline V gene, CDR1 is SGHTA and CDR2 is FQGNSA. The CDR3 covers 12 residues. V lost 4 bases and J lost 6; bases outside the gene matches: 3. General study points: In FACS-sorted repertoires, abundant clonotypes from the bulk population could appear as contaminants. On re-exposure, the response was weaker but peaked faster, at day 5 versus 15.

For TCR, cDNA came from 5'RACE template switching, which added a universal primer site and UMIs. Via MiXCR, TCRdb re-called the 5' RACE reads, giving one row per CDR3 protein. Of around 72,000 distinct CDR3 sequences in the sample, approximately 7.3% were seen once. This clonotype has just a few counts. Antigen specificity is unknown. V gene TRBV7-2 combines with J gene TRBJ2-7, with TRBD1 matching over 7 bases. The specimen comprised CD8+ T cells sorted from PBMCs, sampled approximately 11 days after the first yellow fever vaccination. The sequence derives from a man younger than 35 who received the YFV17D yellow fever vaccine. Here the CDR3 reads CASSYGDSEQYF. The CDR3 coding sequence is TGTGCCAGCAGCTATGGGGACAGCGAGCAGTACTTC.